The sequence of this TCR beta chain was determined in a study of blood T cells in healthy people across ages. This clonotype appeared a few times. A second PCR of roughly 7 to 11 cycles used a sample-barcoded 5' primer and a J-beta primer mix. TCRdb recomputed calls from the 5' RACE reads with MiXCR, one row per CDR3 protein. The sample shows 1.5 million to 2 million distinct CDR3 sequences, under 30% of them seen only once. The CDR3 runs to 15 residues. V lost 1 base, J lost 2 bases, and 12 bases lay in between. The V gene's germline CDR1 is SGHRS and CDR2 YFSETQ. The sequence derives from a woman in her twenties or thirties in good health. This rearrangement joins TRBV5-1 to TRBJ1-1; D perhaps matches TRBD1 (6 bases). What was sequenced was blood. CDR3 protein: CASSLSDRINTEAFF. In DNA form, the CDR3 reads TGCGCCAGCAGCTTGTCGGACAGAATTAACACTGAAGCTTTCTTT.